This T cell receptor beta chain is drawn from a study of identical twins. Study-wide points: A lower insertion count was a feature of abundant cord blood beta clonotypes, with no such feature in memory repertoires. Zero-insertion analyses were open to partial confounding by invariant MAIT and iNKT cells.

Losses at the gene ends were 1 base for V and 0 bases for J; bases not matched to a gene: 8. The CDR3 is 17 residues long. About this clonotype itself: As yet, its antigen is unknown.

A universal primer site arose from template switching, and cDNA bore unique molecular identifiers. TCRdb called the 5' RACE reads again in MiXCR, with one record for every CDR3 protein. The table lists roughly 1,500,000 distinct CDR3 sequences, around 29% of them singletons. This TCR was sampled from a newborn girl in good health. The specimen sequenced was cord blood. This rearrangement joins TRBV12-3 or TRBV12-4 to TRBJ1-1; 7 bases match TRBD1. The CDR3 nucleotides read TGTGCCAGCAGTTTAGGCTCAGGGGGAAGGATGAACACTGAAGCTTTCTTT. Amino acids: CASSLGSGGRMNTEAFF.